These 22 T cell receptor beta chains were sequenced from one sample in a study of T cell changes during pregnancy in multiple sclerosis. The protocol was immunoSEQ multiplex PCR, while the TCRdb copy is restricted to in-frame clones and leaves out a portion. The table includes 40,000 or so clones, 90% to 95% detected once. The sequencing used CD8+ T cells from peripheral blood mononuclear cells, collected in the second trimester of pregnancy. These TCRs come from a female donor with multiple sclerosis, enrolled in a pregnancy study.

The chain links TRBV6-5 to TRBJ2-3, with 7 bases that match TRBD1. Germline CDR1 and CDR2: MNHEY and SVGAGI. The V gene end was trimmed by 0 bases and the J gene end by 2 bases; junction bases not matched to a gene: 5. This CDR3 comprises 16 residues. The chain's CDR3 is CASSYSRGRPTDTQYF. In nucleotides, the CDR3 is TGTGCCAGCAGTTACTCTAGGGGGCGACCCACAGATACGCAGTATTTT.

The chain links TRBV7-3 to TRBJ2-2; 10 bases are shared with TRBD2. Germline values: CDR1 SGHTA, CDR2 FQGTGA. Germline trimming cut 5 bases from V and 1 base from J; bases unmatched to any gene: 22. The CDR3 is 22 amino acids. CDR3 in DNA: TGTGCCAGCAGCACATATATTCTCGATTCGACTAGCGGGTATCTGAACACCGGGGAGCTGTTTTTT. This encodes CASSTYILDSTSGYLNTGELFF.

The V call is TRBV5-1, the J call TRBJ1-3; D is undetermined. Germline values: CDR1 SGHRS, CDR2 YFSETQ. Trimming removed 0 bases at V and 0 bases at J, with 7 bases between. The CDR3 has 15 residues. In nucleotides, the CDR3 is TGCGCCAGCAGCTTGGAGGAGAGCTCTGGAAACACCATATATTTT. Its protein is CASSLEESSGNTIYF.

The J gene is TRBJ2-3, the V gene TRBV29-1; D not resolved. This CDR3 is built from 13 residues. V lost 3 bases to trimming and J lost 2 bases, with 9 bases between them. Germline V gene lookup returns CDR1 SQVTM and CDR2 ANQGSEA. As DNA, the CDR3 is TGCAGCGTTGACGCAGATATCACAGATACGCAGTATTTT. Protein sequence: CSVDADITDTQYF.

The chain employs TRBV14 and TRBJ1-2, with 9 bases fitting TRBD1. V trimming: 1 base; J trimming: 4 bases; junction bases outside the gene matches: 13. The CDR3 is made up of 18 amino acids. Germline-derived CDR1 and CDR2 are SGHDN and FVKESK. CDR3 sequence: CASSQVNTRDRVGYGYTF. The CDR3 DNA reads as TGTGCCAGCAGCCAAGTAAACACCCGGGACAGGGTGGGCTATGGCTACACCTTC.

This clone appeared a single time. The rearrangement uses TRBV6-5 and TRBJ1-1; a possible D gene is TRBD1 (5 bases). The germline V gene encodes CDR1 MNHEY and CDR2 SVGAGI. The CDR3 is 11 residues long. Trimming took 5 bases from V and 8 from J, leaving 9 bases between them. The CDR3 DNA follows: TGTGCCAGCAGTCAGTCAGGGGAAGCTTTCTTT. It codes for CASSQSGEAFF.

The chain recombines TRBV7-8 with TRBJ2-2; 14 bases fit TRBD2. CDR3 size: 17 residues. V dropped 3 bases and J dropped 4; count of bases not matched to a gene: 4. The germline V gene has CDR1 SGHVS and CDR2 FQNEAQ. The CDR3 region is CASSLGLAGASTGELFF. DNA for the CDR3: TGTGCCAGCAGCTTGGGACTAGCGGGAGCGAGCACCGGGGAGCTGTTTTTT.

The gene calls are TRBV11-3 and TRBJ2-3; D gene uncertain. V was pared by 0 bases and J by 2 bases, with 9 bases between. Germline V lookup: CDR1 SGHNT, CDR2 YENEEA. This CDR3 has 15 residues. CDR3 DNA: TGTGCCAGCAGCTTAGAGGCGGCTAACACAGATACGCAGTATTTT. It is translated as CASSLEAANTDTQYF.

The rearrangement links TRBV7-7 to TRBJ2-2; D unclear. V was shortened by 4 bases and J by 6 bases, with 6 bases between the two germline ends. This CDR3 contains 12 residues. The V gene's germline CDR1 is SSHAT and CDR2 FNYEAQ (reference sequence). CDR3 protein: CASSSLAGELFF. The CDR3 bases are TGTGCCAGCAGCTCCCTCGCCGGGGAGCTGTTTTTT.

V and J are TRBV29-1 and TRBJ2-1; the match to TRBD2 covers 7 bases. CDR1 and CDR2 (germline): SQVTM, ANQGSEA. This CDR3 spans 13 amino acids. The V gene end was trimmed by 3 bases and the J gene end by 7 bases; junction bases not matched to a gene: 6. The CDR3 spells CSVDGKRGNEQFF. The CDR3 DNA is TGCAGCGTTGATGGGAAGCGGGGTAATGAGCAGTTCTTC.

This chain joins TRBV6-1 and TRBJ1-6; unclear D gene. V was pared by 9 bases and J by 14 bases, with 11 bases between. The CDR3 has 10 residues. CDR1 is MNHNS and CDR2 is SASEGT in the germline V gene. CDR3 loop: CASYREALHF. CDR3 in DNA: TGTGCCAGTTATCGTGAGGCCCTCCACTTT.

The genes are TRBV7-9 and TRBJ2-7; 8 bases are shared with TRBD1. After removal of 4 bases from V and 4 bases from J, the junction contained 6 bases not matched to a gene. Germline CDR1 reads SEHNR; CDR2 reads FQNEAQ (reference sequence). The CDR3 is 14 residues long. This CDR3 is CASSSWTGLYEQYF. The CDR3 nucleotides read TGTGCCAGCAGCTCCTGGACAGGGCTATACGAGCAGTACTTC.

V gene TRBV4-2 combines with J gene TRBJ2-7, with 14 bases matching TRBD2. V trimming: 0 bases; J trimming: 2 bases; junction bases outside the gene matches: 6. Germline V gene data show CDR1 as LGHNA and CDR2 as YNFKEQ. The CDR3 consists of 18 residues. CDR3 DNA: TGTGCCAGCAGCCAAGAAGGACTAGCGGGAGGAATTACCTACGAGCAGTACTTC. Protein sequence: CASSQEGLAGGITYEQYF.

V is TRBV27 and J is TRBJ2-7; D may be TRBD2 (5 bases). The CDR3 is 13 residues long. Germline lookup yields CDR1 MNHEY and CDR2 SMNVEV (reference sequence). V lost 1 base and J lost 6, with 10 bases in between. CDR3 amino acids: CASSLWTQAEQYF. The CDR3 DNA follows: TGTGCCAGCAGTTTATGGACTCAGGCCGAGCAGTACTTC.

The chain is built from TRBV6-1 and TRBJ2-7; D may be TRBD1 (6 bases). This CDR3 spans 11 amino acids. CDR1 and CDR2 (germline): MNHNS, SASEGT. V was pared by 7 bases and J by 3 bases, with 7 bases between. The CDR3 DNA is TGTGCCAGCACAGGGGTCTACGAGCAGTACTTC. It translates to CASTGVYEQYF.

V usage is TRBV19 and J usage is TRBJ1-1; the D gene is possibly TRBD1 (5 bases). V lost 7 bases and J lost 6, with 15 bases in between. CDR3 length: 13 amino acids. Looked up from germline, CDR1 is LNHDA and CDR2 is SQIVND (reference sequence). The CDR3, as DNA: TGTGCCAGTACTCCAGGAGGAGGGGCTGAAGCTTTCTTT. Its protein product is CASTPGGGAEAFF.

The CDR3 is CASSPGTGKGYTF. The CDR3 DNA follows: TGTGCCAGCTCACCCGGGACAGGCAAAGGCTACACCTTC. The rearrangement uses TRBV18 and TRBJ1-2; TRBD1 aligns across 8 bases. Trimming removed 3 bases from V and 8 bases from J; junction bases left unmatched: 5. The CDR3 length is 13 residues. CDR1 and CDR2 (germline): KGHSH, LQKENI.

The CDR3 nucleotides are TGTGCCAGCAGCCAAACTCTGCCGACTAGCGACCCCACCCGCGATACGCAGTATTTT. Amino acid sequence: CASSQTLPTSDPTRDTQYF. The rearrangement joins TRBV4-2 to TRBJ2-3; 8 nucleotides line up with TRBD2. The trim removed 2 bases at V and 6 bases at J, leaving 19 bases unmatched. This CDR3 comprises 19 residues. From germline, CDR1 is LGHNA and CDR2 YNFKEQ.

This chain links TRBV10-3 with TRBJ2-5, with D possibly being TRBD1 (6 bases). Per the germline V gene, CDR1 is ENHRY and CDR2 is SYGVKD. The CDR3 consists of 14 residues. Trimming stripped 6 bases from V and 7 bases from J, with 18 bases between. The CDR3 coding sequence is TGTGCCATCAGACCGGGACATAAACCGGGGACCCAGTACTTC. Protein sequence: CAIRPGHKPGTQYF.

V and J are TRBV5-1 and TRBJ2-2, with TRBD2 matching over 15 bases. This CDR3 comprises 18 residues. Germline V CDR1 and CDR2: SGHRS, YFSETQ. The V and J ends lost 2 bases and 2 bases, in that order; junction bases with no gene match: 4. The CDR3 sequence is CASSLPGLAGGNTGELFF. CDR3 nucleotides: TGCGCCAGCAGCTTACCGGGACTAGCGGGAGGTAACACCGGGGAGCTGTTTTTT.

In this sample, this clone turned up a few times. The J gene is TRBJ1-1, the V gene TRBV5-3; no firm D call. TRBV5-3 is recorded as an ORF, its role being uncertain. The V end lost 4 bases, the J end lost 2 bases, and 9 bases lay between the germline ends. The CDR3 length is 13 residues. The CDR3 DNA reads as TGTGCCAGAAGCACAGAATTTAACACTGAAGCTTTCTTT. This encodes CARSTEFNTEAFF.

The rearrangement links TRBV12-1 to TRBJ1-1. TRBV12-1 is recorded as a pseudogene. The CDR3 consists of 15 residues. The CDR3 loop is CASSFARRENTEAFF. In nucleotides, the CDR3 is TGTGCCAGCAGCTTTGCGCGTCGGGAGAACACTGAAGCTTTCTTT.